This TCR beta chain comes out of a study of T cells in Graves' hyperthyroidism and ophthalmopathy. This clonotype was detected many times. The germline gives CDR1 LGHDT, CDR2 YNNKEL (reference sequence). Trimming cost V 1 base and J 5 bases; bases outside gene matches: 19. The CDR3 is 19 amino acids. Using RNA transcripts as the source, TCR beta CDR3 regions were amplified. A first-round RT-PCR of the TCR CDR3 used the HTBI primer set. One entry per CDR3 protein, called by TCRdb with MiXCR from the multiplex PCR reads. This table has around 400,000 distinct CDR3 sequences, about a sixth appearing once.

Sequencing used blood. The chain couples TRBV3-1 to TRBJ1-1; 7 bases line up with TRBD1. The TCR was taken from a young woman with Graves' hyperthyroidism that later progressed to Graves' ophthalmopathy. The CDR3 region is CASSQASFAPTGLRTEAFF. In DNA, the CDR3 is TGTGCCAGCAGCCAAGCCTCCTTTGCCCCGACAGGGCTCAGGACTGAAGCTTTCTTT.